The present TCR beta chain was sequenced within a study of STAT5B mutations in CD4+ large granular lymphocyte leukemia. In germline, CDR1 is SGHAT, CDR2 FQNNGV. The CDR3 loop spans 12 amino acids. The V end was cut by 5 bases, the J end by 6 bases, with 10 bases between. Profiled with immunoSEQ multiplex PCR; TCRdb holds only in-frame clones, not every one. The profile shows approximately 31,000 clones, roughly 72% of them singletons. Only a few counts were recorded for this clone. What was sequenced was CD4+ T cells from blood buffy coats. The receptor was derived from a human donor in good health. The chain joins TRBV11-2 to TRBJ1-1; D unclear. The CDR3 region is CASSPPGAEAFF. The CDR3 region has the DNA TGTGCCAGCAGCCCCCCTGGCGCTGAAGCTTTCTTT. The whole variable domain, remainder taken from reference TRBV11-2 and TRBJ1-1, is EAGVAQSPRYKIIEKRQSVAFWCNPISGHATLYWYQQILGQGPKLLIQFQNNGVVDDSQLPKDRFSAERLKGVDSTLKIQPAKLEDSAVYLCASSPPGAEAFFGQGTRLTVV.